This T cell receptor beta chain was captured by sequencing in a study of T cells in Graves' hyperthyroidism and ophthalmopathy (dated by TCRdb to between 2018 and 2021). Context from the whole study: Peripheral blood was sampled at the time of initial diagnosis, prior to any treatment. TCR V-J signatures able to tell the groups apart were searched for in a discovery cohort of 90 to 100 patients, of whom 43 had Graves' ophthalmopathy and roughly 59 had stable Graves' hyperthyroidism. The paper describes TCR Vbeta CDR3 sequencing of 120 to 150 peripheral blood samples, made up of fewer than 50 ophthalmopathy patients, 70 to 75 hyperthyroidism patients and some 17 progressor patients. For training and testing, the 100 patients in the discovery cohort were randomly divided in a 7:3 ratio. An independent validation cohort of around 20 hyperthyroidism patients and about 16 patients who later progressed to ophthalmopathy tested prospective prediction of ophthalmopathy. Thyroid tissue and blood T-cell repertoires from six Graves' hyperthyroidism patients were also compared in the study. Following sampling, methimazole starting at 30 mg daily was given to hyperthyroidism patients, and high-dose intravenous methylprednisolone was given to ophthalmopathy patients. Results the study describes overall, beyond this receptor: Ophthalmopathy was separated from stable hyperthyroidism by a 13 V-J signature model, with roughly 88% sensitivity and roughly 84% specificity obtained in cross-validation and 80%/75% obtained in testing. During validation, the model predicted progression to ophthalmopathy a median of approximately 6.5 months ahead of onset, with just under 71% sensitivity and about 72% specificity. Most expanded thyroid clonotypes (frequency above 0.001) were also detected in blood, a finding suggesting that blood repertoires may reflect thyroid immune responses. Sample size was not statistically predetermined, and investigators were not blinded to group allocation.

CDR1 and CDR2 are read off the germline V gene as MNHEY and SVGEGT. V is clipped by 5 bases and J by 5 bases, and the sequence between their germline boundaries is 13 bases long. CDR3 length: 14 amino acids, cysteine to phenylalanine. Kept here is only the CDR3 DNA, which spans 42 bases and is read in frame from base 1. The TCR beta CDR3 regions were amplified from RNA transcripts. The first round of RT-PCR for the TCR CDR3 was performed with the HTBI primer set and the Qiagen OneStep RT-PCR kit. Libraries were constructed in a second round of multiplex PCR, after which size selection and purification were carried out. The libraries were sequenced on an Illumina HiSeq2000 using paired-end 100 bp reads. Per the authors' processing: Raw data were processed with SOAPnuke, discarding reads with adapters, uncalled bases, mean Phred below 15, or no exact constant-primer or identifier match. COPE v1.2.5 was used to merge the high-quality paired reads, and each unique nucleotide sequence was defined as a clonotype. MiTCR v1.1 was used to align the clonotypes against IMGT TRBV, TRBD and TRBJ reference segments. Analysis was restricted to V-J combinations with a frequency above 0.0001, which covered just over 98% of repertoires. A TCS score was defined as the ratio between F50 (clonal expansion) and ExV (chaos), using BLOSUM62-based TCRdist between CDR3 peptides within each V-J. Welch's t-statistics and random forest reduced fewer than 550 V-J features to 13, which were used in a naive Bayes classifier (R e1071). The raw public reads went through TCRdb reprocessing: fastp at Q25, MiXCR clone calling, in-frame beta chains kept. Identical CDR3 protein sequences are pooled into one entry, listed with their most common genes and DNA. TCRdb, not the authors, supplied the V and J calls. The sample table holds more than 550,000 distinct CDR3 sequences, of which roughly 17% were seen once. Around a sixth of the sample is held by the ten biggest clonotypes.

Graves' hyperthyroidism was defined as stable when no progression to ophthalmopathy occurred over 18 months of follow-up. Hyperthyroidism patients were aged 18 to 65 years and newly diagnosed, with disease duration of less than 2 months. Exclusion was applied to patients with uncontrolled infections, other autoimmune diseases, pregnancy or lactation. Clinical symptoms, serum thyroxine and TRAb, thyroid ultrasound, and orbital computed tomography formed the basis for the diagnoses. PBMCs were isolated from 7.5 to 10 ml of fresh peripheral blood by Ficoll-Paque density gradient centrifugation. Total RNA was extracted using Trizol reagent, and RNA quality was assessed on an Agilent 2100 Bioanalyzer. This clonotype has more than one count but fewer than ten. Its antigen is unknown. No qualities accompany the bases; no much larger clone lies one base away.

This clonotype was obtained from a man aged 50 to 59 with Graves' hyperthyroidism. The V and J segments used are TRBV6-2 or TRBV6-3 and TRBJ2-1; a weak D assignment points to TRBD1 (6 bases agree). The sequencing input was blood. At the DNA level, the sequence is TGTGCCAGCAGTCACCGGGACACCAACAATGAGCAGTTCTTC. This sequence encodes CASSHRDTNNEQFF.